This T cell receptor beta chain derives from a study of cytomegalovirus exposure and HLA in healthy donors (dated by TCRdb to 2015 to 2018). Study-level background: In an earlier analysis of approximately 500 of the donors, 250 to 350 Gb of sequence data and about 110 million unique TCR beta sequences from roughly 190 million T cells were reported. An early release that covered about 600 HLA-typed donors contained approximately 300 gigabases of sequencing data and tens of millions of unique TCR sequences. Of the roughly 410 genotyped donors, less than 90% were placed in the genetic ancestry cluster associated with self-reported Caucasian donors. The study was designed to test whether signatures of past pathogen exposure could be identified by cataloging public T cell receptors. Using immunosequencing, the study profiled T cell repertoires from 666 subjects and related those repertoires to cytomegalovirus serostatus. A separate validation cohort of 100 to 150 different subjects was used in addition to the approximately 700-subject first cohort. To predict cytomegalovirus infection status, the study combined high-throughput TCR immunosequencing, statistical association of individual TCRs with disease status, and machine learning. To study patterns of TCR occurrence, a later analysis re-analyzed previously published TCR beta repertoires from more than 550 donors and added high-resolution HLA genotyping. Rather than using new phenotypic data, the later analysis identified candidate immune exposures from TCR beta sequences and from how often those sequences occurred across donors. An earlier analysis of approximately 580 of the donors used high-throughput TCR beta sequencing to judge whether each TCR beta V gene segment behaved as functional or pseudogenic. Donor age, sex, ethnicity and CMV serostatus were collected together with the repertoire data. A later genetic analysis used genome-wide SNP genotypes for about 60% of the 666 donors, treating that subset as a discovery cohort. All discovery cohort repertoires had been generated using a single sequencing platform. Both class I and class II loci were covered by HLA typing, at four-digit resolution. The number of donors typed differed by locus, with roughly 620-640 for A, B, C, DRB1 and DQB1, roughly 550 for DQA1, 600 to 610 for DPA1, and approximately 470 for DPB1. Because of strong linkage in the cohort, 5 or 6 DR-DQ haplotypes were treated as single units for association and clustering. Among 300 to 450 genotyped donors of the cohort, an average of 235,054 unique TCR beta nucleotide sequences were sequenced per donor, around 20% of them non-productive. Broader findings and caveats from the paper: Because counts were too low, approximately 18 rarely observed V segments, including chromosome 9 orphons, were excluded from the earlier analysis of some 590 of the donors. Most TCR sequences were observed very rarely across donors, whereas some public TCRs were present in many individuals. The study gave a list of under 200 TCR beta chains associated with cytomegalovirus. A cluster of highly shared sequence variants was judged likely to represent a technical artifact of the sequencing pipeline. V-gene and J-gene trimming of TCR beta chains was associated with a missense DCLRE1C variant in a later genetic analysis, and the association was replicated in an independent cohort. In this cohort, only TCR beta chains were sequenced, and detectable features were limited by the absence of alpha or paired-chain data. In a later analysis, TCR association rates were found to vary across HLA loci, with the most associated TCRs seen for DRB1 alleles and the fewest for HLA-C alleles. Several of the top co-occurrence clusters appeared to be linked to parvovirus B19, influenza, CMV and Epstein-Barr virus, according to a later analysis. A further reported finding was that TCR beta sequences accurately predicted the HLA-A and HLA-B alleles for most subjects in the first cohort. Broadly in line with IMGT annotations, most TCR beta V segments showed up in productive rearrangements about 90% or about 30% of the time in an earlier analysis of about 500 of the donors. The authors suggested that the approach could potentially be extended to other disease states and immunological phenotypes. A few of the identified cytomegalovirus-associated TCR beta chains were confirmed in vitro to be specific for cytomegalovirus antigens. According to a later genetic analysis, donors in an Asian-associated ancestry cluster had fewer N-insertions in productive TCRs than the roughly 700-donor mean. In a later analysis, around 15,000 TCR beta sequences were associated with specific HLA alleles at a false discovery rate of 0.05. Linkage disequilibrium might explain the correlated functional status among segregating V segments, but an unknown experimental factor could not be ruled out. In a later analysis, HLA-associated TCR beta chains showed more clonal expansion and lower generation probabilities than non-associated chains that were equally common. Because HLA typing was unavailable for some donors at each locus, only the typed subset was used in association tests. The only immune exposure information available for the cohort was CMV serostatus. A later analysis found that most CMV-associated TCR beta chains appeared HLA-restricted, with HLA associations seemingly driven largely by CMV exposure. Cytomegalovirus status was reported to be diagnosed by the classifier with high specificity and sensitivity in both the original and validation cohorts. Presence/absence analyses assumed roughly uniform sequencing depth across donors, an assumption that may not hold. Assigning TCR associations to individual alleles was difficult when HLA alleles, especially DR and DQ, strongly co-occurred.

The cohort was made up of about 610 healthy bone marrow donors. All cohort members were sampled while nominally healthy, although unrecorded immune exposures were likely present. CMV serostatus was positive for approximately 300 and negative for about 55% of the 666 cohort members, and was not recorded for this donor. Every donor gave a peripheral blood sample, and the peripheral blood mononuclear cells from that sample were used for TCR beta sequencing. Genomic DNA extraction from the blood cell samples was performed with the Qiagen DNeasy Blood Extraction Kit. Library preparation was by the immunoSEQ multiplex PCR assay. For the multiplex PCR, a mixture combining 60 forward primers for TCR Vbeta segments and 13 reverse primers for TCR Jbeta segments was used. The CDR3 region of rearranged TCR beta genes was amplified from genomic DNA with a multiplex PCR assay. The amplified TCR beta libraries were sequenced on the Illumina HiSeq System as 87-base-pair reads. Concerning the study's data processing: A later analysis tallied roughly 78 million unique TCR beta chains across the 666 repertoires, and about 10 million of those chains were shared by two or more donors. Raw reads were error-corrected and collapsed into unique sequences by a nearest-neighbor algorithm in which closely related sequences were merged to remove PCR and sequencing errors. V, D and J gene segments were assigned by aligning CDR3 sequences to IMGT reference sequences. For a sequence to be retained, at least a six-nucleotide match to both a V gene segment and a J gene segment was required. A rearrangement was called productive if the CDR3 had no stop codons and remained in frame with V and J, and every other rearrangement was called non-productive. CDR3 was defined according to IMGT convention as the region running from the second conserved V-encoded cysteine to the conserved J-encoded phenylalanine. The earlier analysis of about 590 of the donors excluded sequences that lacked an unambiguous match to a single V gene segment. In an earlier analysis of almost 600 of the donors, a V segment was called functional when productive rearrangements were above 56.7%, and segregating when the standard deviation between donors exceeded 5%. To diagnose cytomegalovirus status from the catalog of TCR beta chain sequences, a statistical classification framework was built. In a later analysis, V and J genes were assigned by comparing TCR nucleotide sequences against IMGT/GENE-DB human TR gene sequences. A later analysis assigned CDR3 sequences and most-parsimonious VDJ recombination scenarios with the TCRdist pipeline. In a later analysis, every TCR beta chain was defined by the combination of its CDR3 amino acid sequence and its V-gene family, and reads without a unique V-gene family were dropped. In a later analysis, around 650 highly shared, low-generation-probability nucleotide sequences were removed to address suspected cross-contamination and a sequencing artifact. For each public chain, a later analysis derived a clonal expansion index from normalized ranks of inferred template counts within each repertoire. In a later analysis, generation probabilities were computed using a VDJ recombination model fitted to out-of-frame rearrangements, and the results were checked against IGoR. In a later analysis, TCR-TCR, TCR-HLA and TCR-CMV co-occurrence was scored with hypergeometric tests, and a repertoire-size bias correction was applied to TCR pairs. To estimate false discovery rates, a later analysis permuted the HLA or CMV assignments 20 times. In a later analysis, co-occurring TCRs were grouped using DBSCAN, with TCRdist sequence similarity added in when clustering inside HLA-allele-positive subsets. Repertoires with fewer than 30,000 or more than 120,000 public chains were left out of co-occurrence clustering, as were four to six repertoires with anomalous nucleotide sharing. The clones in this table, taken by TCRdb from immuneACCESS, are in-frame only. Not every clone is retained; where verified, under half of the shortfall comes from an unresolved V gene, and the cause of the rest is unknown. V, J and clone size are those of that table, while D and trimming were read from the DNA. Here the sample has 84,000 or so clones; around 85% occur a single time. 13% of the sample rests with the top ten.

This clone was seen once. This receptor's antigen is unknown. One base away there is no much larger clone; base qualities are not given. This TCR was recovered from a human donor in good health. Sequences were obtained from PBMCs.

At the DNA level, the sequence is TGTGCCAGCGAGAAAGACAGGCAAATGAACACTGAAGCTTTCTTT. The encoded protein is CASEKDRQMNTEAFF. The receptor chain draws on TRBV6-1 and TRBJ1-1, and perhaps TRBD1 as D gene, on 6 matching bases. There are 15 amino acids in the CDR3, from cysteine to phenylalanine inclusive. Left in the record is the CDR3 DNA by itself, 45 bases read in frame from the first base. The germline V gene supplies CDR1 MNHNS and CDR2 SASEGT. Deletion took 8 bases off V and 0 bases off J, with a span of 16 bases between the germline ends.